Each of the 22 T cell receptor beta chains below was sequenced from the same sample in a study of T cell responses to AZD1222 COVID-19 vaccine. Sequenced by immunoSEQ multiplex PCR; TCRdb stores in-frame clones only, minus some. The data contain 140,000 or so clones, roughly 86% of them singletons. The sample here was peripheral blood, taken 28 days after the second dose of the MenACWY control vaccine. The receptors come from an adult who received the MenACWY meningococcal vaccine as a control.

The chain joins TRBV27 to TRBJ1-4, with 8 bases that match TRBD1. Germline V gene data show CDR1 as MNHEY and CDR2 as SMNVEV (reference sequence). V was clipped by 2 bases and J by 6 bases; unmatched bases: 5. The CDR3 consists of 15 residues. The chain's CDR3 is CASSLQGAVDEKLFF. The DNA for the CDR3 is TGTGCCAGCAGTTTACAGGGGGCGGTGGATGAAAAACTGTTTTTT.

CDR3 bases: TGTGCCAGCAGTTACAACCCAGGGGCTAATGAAAAACTGTTTTTT. It encodes CASSYNPGANEKLFF. The rearrangement uses TRBV6-5 and TRBJ1-4, with D possibly matching TRBD1 (6 bases). V dropped 2 bases and J dropped 3 bases, with 10 bases sitting between them. Germline values: CDR1 MNHEY, CDR2 SVGAGI. CDR3 length: 15 amino acids.

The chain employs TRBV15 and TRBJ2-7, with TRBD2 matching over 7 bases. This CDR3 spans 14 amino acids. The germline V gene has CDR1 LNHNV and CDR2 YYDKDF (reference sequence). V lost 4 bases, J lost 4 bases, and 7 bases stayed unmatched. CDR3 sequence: CATSTEGGKYEQYF. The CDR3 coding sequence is TGTGCCACCAGCACCGAGGGAGGGAAGTACGAGCAGTACTTC.

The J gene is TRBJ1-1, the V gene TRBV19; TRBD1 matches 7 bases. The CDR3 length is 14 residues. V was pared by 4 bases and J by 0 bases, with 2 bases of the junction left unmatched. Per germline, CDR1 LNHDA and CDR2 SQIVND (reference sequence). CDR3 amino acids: CASSTGQLNTEAFF. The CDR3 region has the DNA TGTGCCAGTAGTACGGGACAGTTGAACACTGAAGCTTTCTTT.

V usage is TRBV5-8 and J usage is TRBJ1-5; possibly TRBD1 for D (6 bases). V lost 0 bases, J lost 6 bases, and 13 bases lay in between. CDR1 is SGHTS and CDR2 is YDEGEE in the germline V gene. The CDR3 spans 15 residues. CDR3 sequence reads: CASSLGQGHGQPQHF. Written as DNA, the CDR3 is TGTGCCAGCAGCTTGGGTCAGGGGCACGGTCAGCCCCAGCATTTT.

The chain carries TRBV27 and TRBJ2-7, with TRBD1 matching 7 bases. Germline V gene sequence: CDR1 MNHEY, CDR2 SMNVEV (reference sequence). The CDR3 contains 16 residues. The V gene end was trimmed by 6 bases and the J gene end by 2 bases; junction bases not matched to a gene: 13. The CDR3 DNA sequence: TGTGCCAGCAGCGGAAGGGGGACAGCACTAACCTACGAGCAGTACTTC. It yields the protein CASSGRGTALTYEQYF.

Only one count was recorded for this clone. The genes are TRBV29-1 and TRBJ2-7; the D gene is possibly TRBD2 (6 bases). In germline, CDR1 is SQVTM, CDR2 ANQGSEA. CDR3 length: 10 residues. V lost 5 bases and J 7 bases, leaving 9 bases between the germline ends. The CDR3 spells CSVSGGEQYF. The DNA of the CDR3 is TGCAGCGTTTCCGGGGGAGAGCAGTACTTC.

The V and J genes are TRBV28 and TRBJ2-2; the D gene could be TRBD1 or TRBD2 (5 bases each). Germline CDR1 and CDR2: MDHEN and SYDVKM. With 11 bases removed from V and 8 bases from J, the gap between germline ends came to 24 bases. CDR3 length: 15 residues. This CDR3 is CASFSGGTVPGELFF. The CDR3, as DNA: TGTGCCTCATTCTCTGGTGGGACGGTCCCGGGGGAGCTGTTTTTT.

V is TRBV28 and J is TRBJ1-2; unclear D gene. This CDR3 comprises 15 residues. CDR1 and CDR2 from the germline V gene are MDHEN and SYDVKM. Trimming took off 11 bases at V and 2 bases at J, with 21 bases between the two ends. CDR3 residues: CAAGPPGLSNYGYTF. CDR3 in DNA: TGTGCCGCCGGCCCCCCTGGACTGTCAAACTATGGCTACACCTTC.

CDR3 residues: CASTRSREDGQYF. The CDR3 bases are TGTGCCAGCACCCGGAGCAGAGAAGACGGGCAGTACTTC. V gene TRBV7-2 combines with J gene TRBJ2-7; D is uncertain. V shed 7 bases and J shed 9 bases, with 19 bases lying between them. Per the germline V gene, CDR1 is SGHTA and CDR2 is FQGNSA. The CDR3 contains 13 residues.

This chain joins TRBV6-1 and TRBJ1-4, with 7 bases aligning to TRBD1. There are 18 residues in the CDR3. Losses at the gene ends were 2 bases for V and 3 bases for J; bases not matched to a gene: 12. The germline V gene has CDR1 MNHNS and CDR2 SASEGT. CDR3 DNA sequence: TGTGCCAGCAGTGAACTCAGGGGGGCGACAGCCTCTAATGAAAAACTGTTTTTT. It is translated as CASSELRGATASNEKLFF.

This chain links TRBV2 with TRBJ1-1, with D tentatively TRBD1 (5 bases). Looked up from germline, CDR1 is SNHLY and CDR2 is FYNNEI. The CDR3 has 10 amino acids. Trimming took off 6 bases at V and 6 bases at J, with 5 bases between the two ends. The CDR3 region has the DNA TGTGCCAGCAGACAGGCTGAAGCTTTCTTT. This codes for CASRQAEAFF.

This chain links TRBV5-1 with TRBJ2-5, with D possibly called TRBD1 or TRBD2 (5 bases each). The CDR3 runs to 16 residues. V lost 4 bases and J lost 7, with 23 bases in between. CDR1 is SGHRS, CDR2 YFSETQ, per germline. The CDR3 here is CASSLAQDGAQGTQYF. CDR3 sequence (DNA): TGCGCCAGCAGCCTTGCGCAAGACGGGGCCCAGGGGACCCAGTACTTC.

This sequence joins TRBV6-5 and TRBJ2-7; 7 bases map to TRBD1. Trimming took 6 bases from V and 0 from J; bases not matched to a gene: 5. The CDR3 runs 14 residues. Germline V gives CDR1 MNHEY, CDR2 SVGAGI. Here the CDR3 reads CASSRRQGSYEQYF. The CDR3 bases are TGTGCCAGCAGCCGCAGACAGGGCTCCTACGAGCAGTACTTC.

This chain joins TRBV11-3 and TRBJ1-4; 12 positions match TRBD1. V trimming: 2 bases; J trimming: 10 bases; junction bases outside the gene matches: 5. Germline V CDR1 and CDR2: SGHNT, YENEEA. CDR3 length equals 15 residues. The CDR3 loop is CASSLRGTGGGKLFF. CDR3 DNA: TGTGCCAGCAGCTTACGCGGGACAGGGGGCGGAAAACTGTTTTTT.

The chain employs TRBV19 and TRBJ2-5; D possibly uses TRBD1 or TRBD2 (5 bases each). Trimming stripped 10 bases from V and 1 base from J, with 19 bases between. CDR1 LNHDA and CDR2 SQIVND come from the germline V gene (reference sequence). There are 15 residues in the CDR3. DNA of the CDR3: TGTGCCACCGGGGACGGACTCGACCCCCAAGAGACCCAGTACTTC. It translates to CATGDGLDPQETQYF.

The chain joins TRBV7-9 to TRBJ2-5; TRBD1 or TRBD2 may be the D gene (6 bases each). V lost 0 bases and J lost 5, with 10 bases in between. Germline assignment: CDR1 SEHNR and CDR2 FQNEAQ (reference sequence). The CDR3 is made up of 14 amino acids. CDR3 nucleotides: TGTGCCAGCAGCTTAGCGGGGGGCAGGGAGACCCAGTACTTC. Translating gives CASSLAGGRETQYF.

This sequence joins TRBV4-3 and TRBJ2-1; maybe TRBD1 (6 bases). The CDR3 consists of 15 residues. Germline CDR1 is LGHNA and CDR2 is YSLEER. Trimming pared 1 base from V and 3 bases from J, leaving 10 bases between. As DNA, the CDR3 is TGCGCCAGCAGCCAAGTTGCAGGGGACTACAATGAGCAGTTCTTC. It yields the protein CASSQVAGDYNEQFF.

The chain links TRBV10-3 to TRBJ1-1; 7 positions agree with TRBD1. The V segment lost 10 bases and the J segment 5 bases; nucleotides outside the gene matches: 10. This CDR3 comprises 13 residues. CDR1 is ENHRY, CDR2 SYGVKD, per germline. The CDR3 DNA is TGTGCCAGACGACAGGGATTGGAAACTGAAGCTTTCTTT. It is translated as CARRQGLETEAFF.

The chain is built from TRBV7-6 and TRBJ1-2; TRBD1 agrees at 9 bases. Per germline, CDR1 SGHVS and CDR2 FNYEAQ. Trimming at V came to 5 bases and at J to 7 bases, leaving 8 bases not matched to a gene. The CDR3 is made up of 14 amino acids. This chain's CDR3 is CASSAGTGTSGYTF. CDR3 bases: TGTGCCAGCAGCGCAGGGACAGGGACTTCTGGCTACACCTTC.

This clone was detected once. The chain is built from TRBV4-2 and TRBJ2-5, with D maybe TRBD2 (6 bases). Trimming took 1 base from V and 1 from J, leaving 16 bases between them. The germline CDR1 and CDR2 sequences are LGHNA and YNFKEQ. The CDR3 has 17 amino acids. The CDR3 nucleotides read TGTGCCAGCAGCCAAGGGTATGGCGGGGAAACCCAAGAGACCCAGTACTTC. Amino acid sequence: CASSQGYGGETQETQYF.

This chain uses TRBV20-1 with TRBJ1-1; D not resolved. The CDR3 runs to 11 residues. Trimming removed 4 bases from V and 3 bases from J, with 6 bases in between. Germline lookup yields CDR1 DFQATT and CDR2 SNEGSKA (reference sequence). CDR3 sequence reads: CSAIVDTEAFF. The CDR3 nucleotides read TGCAGTGCTATTGTTGACACTGAAGCTTTCTTT.